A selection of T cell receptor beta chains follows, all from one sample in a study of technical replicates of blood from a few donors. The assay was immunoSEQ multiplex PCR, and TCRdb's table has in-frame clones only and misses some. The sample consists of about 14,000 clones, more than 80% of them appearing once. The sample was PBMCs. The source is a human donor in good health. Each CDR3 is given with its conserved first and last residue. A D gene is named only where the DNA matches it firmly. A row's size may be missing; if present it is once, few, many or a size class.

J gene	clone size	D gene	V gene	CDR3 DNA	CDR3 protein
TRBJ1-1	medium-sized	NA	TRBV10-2	TGCGCCAGCAGACAGGCCCCGAACACTGAAGCTTTCTTT	CASRQAPNTEAFF
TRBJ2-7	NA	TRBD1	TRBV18	TGTGCCAGCTCACCATGGGGACAGGGGATTTCTTCGGGCGAGCAGTACTTC	CASSPWGQGISSGEQYF
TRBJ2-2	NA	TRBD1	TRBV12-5	TGTGCTAGTGCCCCGGGGACAGGTCTGTGGAGCAACACCGGGGAGCTGTTTTTT	CASAPGTGLWSNTGELFF
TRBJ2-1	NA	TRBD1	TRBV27	TGTGCCAGCAGGTTAGCGGGACAGGGGAATGAGCAGTTCTTC	CASRLAGQGNEQFF
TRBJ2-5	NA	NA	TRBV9	TGTGCCAGCAGCAGAGGGGGACCGGAGACCCAGTACTTC	CASSRGGPETQYF
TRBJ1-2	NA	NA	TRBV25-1	TGTGCCAGCAGTGAATTGTCCGCTAACTATGGCTACACCTTC	CASSELSANYGYTF
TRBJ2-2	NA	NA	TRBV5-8	TGTGCCAGCAGCTTAAGGGGGTCAGGCCGACTCACCGGGGAGCTGTTTTTT	CASSLRGSGRLTGELFF
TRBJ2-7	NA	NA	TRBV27	TGTGCCAGCAGGCCCCTGGATAGCGGCTCCTACGAGCAGTACTTC	CASRPLDSGSYEQYF
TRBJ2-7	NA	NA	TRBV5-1	TGCGCCAGCAGCAACCGGGACCGGGACATGCCCCGGTCATACGAGCAGTACTTC	CASSNRDRDMPRSYEQYF
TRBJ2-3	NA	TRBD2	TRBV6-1	TGTGCCAGCAGTGAAGTACGGGGGGTGCAGTATTTT	CASSEVRGVQYF
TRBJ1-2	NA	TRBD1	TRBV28	TGTGCCAGCAGTCTCGGACAGGTCTATGGCTACACCTTC	CASSLGQVYGYTF
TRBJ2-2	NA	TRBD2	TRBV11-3	TGTGCCAGCAGTAACAGCGGGGGAATTACCGGGGAGCTGTTTTTT	CASSNSGGITGELFF
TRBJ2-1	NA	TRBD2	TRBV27	TGTGCCAGCAGTTTCACGACTAGCGGGAGGTTTAAGCAGTTCTTC	CASSFTTSGRFKQFF
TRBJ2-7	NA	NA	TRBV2	TGTGCCAGCACTGCTACGGGGACAAACCACGAGCAGTACTTC	CASTATGTNHEQYF
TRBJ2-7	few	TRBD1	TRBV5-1	TGCGCCAGCAGCTGGGTCGGACAGGGTTGGACCTACGAGCAGTACTTC	CASSWVGQGWTYEQYF
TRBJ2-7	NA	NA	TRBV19	TGTGCCAGTAGCGTTCCGGGACACTCCTCCTACGAGCAGTACTTC	CASSVPGHSSYEQYF
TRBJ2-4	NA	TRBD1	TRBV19	TGTGCCAGTAGTAGGACAGGGCCGGCAAAAAGTGACATTCAGTACTTC	CASSRTGPAKSDIQYF
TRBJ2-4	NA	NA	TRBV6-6	TGTGCCAGCAGTTACGGGGCAGGGGTAGCCAAAAACATTCAGTACTTC	CASSYGAGVAKNIQYF
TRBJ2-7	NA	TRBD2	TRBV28	TGTGCCAGCAGTCCATTAGCGGGGCGCTACGAGCAGTACTTC	CASSPLAGRYEQYF
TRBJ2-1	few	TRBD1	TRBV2	TGTGCCAGCAGTCAAGGGGGCAGCCTGGGTGAGCAGTTCTTC	CASSQGGSLGEQFF
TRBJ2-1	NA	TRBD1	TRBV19	TGTGCCAGTAGCAACCGGGACAGGGGTTTCAATGAGCAGTTCTTC	CASSNRDRGFNEQFF
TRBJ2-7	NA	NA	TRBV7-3	TGTGCCAGCAGCTTAATGCGGACAGAGACCTACGAGCAGTACTTC	CASSLMRTETYEQYF
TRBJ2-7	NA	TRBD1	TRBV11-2	TGTGCCAGCAGCTCCAACCGGGACAGGGCCTACGAGCAGTACTTC	CASSSNRDRAYEQYF
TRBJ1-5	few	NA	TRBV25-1	TGTGCCAGCAGTGAAGCTCAGGGCAATCAGCCCCAGCATTTT	CASSEAQGNQPQHF
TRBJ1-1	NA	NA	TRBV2	TGTGCCAGCAGTGAGGCCCGGGGGAGGCAGAACACTGAAGCTTTCTTT	CASSEARGRQNTEAFF
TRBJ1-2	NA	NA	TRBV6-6	TGTGCCAGCAGTTCCCACACAGGGTACAGCTATGGCTACACCTTC	CASSSHTGYSYGYTF
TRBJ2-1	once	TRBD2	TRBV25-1	TGTGCCAGCAATCGACCCGGGAGGATGGGACTAGCGGGTTATGAGCAGTTCTTC	CASNRPGRMGLAGYEQFF
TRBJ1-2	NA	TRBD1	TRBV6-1	TGTGCCAGCAGTACCACCACAGGGGAAGGTGGCTACACCTTC	CASSTTTGEGGYTF
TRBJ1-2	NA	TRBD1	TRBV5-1	TGCGCCAGCAGCTCCAGATACGGACAGGGGGCAGGTGGCTACACCTTC	CASSSRYGQGAGGYTF
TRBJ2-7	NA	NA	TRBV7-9	TGTGCCAGCAGCAACCGGGACATTCCCTACGAGCAGTACTTC	CASSNRDIPYEQYF
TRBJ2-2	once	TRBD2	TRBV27	TGTGCCAGCAGTCATCTAGCGGCGAACACCGGGGAGCTGTTTTTT	CASSHLAANTGELFF
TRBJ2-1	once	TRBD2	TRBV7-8	TGTGCCAGCAGCTTAGCAGCTGCGGGAGCTTACAATGAGCAGTTCTTC	CASSLAAAGAYNEQFF
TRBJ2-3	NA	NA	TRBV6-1	TGTGCCAGCATGGAGGGCGCCTCCACAGATACGCAGTATTTT	CASMEGASTDTQYF
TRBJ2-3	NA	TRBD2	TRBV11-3	TGTGCCAGCGGACCGGGACTAGGAAGGGGAGATACGCAGTATTTT	CASGPGLGRGDTQYF
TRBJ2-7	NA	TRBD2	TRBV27	TGTGCCAGCAGTAAAAAAGCTAGCGGGAGTAGTTCCTACGAGCAGTACTTC	CASSKKASGSSSYEQYF
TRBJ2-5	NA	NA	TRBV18	TGTGCCAGCTCACCCGGGTCAGGGTCCCGGGAGACCCAGTACTTC	CASSPGSGSRETQYF
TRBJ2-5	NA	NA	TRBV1	TGCACCAGCAGCCAAGATTGGGGACTAGCGCACAACCAAGAGACCCAGTACTTC	CTSSQDWGLAHNQETQYF
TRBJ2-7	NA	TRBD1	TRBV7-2	TGTGCCAGCAGCAAGACCGGGACAGGGAGTTACGAGCAGTACTTC	CASSKTGTGSYEQYF
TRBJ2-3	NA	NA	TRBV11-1	TGTGCCAGCAGCTTAAGCCCAACTCGGGATACGCAGTATTTT	CASSLSPTRDTQYF
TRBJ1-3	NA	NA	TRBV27	TGTGCCAGCAGTTTATCGGCCAGAACGTCTGGAAACACCATATATTTT	CASSLSARTSGNTIYF
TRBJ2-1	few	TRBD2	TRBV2	TGTGCCAGCAGCGAGCTGGGACTAGCGGAGCAGTTCTTC	CASSELGLAEQFF
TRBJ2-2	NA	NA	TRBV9	TGTGCCAGCAGCGTAGTTCAGAATACCGGGGAGCTGTTTTTT	CASSVVQNTGELFF
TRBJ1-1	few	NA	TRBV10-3	TGTGCCATCAGTCAGACGAATCAGGGGATGAACACTGAAGCTTTCTTT	CAISQTNQGMNTEAFF
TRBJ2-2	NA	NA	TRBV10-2	TGCGCCAGCAGTGGAGGTAGCGCGAACACCGGGGAGCTGTTTTTT	CASSGGSANTGELFF